This TCR beta chain was obtained from a study of shared clonotypes between healthy human individuals. Findings and caveats of the study: Sharing across a handful of donors was seen in 4% to 5% of naive CD4 clonotypes. Generation probabilities were higher for clonotypes shared across all four sorted-subset donors than for unshared ones.

Worth noting for this clone: Its target is unknown.

Over several immunoSEQ plates, each subset's genomic DNA was distributed in even portions. Produced via immunoSEQ multiplex PCR; TCRdb's table is partial and in-frame only. The data show 2 million to 3 million clones, more than 85% seen once. Trimming removed 4 bases at V and 3 bases at J, with 13 bases between. The germline CDR1 and CDR2 sequences are MDHEN and SYDVKM. The length of the CDR3 is 14 residues. Donors comprised only Caucasian adults living in Nashville, Tennessee. This sequence was found in a man younger than 35 in good health. Some clones in this sample may be carry-over from other donors' samples. V gene TRBV28 combines with J gene TRBJ2-7; a weak D match, TRBD1 (5 bases). Sequenced material: naive CD4+ T cells from PBMCs. Subset here: CD45RA+ positively selected. CDR3 coding DNA: TGTGCCAGCAGTTCCCGACAGACACTCTACGAGCAGTACTTC. The encoded protein is CASSSRQTLYEQYF.